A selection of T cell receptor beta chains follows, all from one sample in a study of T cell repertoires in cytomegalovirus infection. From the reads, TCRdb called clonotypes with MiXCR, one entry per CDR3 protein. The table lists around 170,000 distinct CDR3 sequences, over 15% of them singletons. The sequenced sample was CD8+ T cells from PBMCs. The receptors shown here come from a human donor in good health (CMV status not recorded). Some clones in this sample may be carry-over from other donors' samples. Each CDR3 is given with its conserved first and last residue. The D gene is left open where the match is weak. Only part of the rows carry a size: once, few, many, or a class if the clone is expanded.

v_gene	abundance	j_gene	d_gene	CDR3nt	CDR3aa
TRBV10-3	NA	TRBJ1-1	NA	TGTGCCATCAGTGAGGGAGCGGCAGGGCGAGCTTTCTTT	CAISEGAAGRAFF
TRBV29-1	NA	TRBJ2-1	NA	TGCAGCGTTGACGACCCGACGTGGAATGAGCAGTTCTTC	CSVDDPTWNEQFF
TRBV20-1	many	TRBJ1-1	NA	TGCAGTGCTAGAGATCCTGGGGTGGACACTGAAGCTTTCTTT	CSARDPGVDTEAFF
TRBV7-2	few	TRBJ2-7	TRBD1	TGTGCCAGCACCTGGAGGGACAGGGGGTCCTACGAGCAGTACTTC	CASTWRDRGSYEQYF
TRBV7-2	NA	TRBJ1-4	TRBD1	TGTGCCAGCAGCCCCCAGCGGACAGGGGGCGTTGAAAAACTGTTTTTT	CASSPQRTGGVEKLFF
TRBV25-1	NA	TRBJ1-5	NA	TGTGCCGGCAGGAGAAGACAGGTTTCCAATCAGCCCCAGCATTTT	CAGRRRQVSNQPQHF
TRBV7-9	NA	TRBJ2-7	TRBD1	TGTGCCAGCAGCCCGAAACGGACAGGGTCGTACGAGCAGTACTTC	CASSPKRTGSYEQYF
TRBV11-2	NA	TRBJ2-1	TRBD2	TGTGCCAGCAGCCCCCAGTTAAGCGGGAGGGGCAATGAGCAGTTCTTC	CASSPQLSGRGNEQFF
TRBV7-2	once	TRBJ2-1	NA	TGTGCCAGCAGCTTAGTTGGGTACCACTCCTACAATGAGCAGTTCTTC	CASSLVGYHSYNEQFF
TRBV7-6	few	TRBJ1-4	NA	TGTGCCAGCAGCTTAGGGGACAATCGGCATGAAAAACTGTTTTTT	CASSLGDNRHEKLFF